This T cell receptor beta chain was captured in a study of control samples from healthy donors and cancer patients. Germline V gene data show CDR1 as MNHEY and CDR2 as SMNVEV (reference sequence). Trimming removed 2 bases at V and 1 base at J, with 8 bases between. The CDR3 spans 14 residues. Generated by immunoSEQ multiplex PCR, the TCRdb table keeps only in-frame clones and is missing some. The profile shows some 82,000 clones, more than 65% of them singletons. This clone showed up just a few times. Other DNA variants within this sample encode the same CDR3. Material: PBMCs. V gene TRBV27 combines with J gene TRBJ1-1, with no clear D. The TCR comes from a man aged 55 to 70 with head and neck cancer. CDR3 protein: CASSLRAENTEAFF. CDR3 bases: TGTGCCAGCAGTTTACGGGCGGAGAACACTGAAGCTTTCTTT.